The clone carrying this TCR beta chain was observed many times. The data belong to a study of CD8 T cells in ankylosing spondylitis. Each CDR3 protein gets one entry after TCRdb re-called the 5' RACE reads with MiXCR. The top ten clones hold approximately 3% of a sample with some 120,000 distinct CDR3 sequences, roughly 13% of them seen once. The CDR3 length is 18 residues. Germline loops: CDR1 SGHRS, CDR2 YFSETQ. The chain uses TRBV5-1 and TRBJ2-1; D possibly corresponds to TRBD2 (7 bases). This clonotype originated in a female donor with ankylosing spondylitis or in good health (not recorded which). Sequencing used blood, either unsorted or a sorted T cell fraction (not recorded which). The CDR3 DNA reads TGCGCACCTAGGGGGGGCACCTCATCACGATTGGTCAACAATGAGCAGTTCTTC. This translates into CAPRGGTSSRLVNNEQFF.